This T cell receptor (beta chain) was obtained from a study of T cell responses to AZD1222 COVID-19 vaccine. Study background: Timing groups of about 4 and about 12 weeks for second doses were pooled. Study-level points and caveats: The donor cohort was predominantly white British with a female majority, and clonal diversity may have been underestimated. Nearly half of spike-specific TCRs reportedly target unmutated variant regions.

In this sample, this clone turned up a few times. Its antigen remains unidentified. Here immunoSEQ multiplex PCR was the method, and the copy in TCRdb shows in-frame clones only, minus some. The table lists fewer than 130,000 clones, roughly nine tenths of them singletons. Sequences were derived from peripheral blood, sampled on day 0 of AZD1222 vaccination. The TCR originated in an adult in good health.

CDR3 amino acids: CASSEQGASEKLFF. DNA of the CDR3: TGTGCCAGCAGTGAACAGGGGGCGTCTGAAAAACTGTTTTTT. The rearrangement uses TRBV2 and TRBJ1-4; 8 bases are shared with TRBD1. Germline assignment: CDR1 SNHLY and CDR2 FYNNEI. V trimming: 2 bases; J trimming: 7 bases; junction bases outside the gene matches: 3. The CDR3 runs to 14 residues.